This T cell receptor (beta chain) was recorded in a study of blood T cells in healthy people across ages. Through a sample-barcoded 5' primer and a J-beta primer mix, a second PCR was run for roughly 6 to 12 cycles. Each cDNA molecule carried a tag from a template-switch adaptor that contained 12 random nucleotides. Each sample provided no less than 2.5 million CDR3-containing paired-end reads. TCRdb reprocessed the 5' RACE reads with MiXCR, giving one entry per CDR3 protein. The repertoire holds 1.5 million to 2 million distinct CDR3 sequences, with approximately 28% as singletons. The CDR3 is made up of 20 amino acids. Germline CDR1 LNHNV, CDR2 YYDKDF (reference sequence).

The sequence was obtained from a woman between 25 and 40 years old in good health. The sequenced sample consisted of blood. This chain uses TRBV15 with TRBJ2-7; no clear D gene. The DNA end lines up better with TRBJ2-4; the J call may be wrong. CDR3 loop: CATSRDPVESVQEAKNIQYF. The CDR3 bases are TGTGCCACCAGCAGAGATCCCGTCGAGTCGGTTCAAGAGGCAAAAAACATTCAGTACTTC.